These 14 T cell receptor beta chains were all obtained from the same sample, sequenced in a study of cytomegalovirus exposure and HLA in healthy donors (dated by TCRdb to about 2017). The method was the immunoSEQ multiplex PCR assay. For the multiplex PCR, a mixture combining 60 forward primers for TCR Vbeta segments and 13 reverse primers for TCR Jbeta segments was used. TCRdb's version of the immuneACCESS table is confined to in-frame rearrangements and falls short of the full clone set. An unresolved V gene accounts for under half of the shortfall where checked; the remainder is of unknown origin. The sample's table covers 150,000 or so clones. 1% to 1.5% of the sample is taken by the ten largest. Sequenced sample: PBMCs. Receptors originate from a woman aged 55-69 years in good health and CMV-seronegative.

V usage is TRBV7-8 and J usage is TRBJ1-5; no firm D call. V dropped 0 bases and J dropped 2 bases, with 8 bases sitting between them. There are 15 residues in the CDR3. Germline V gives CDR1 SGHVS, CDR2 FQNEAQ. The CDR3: CASSLAGQGNQPQHF. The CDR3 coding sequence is TGTGCCAGCAGCTTAGCCGGCCAGGGCAATCAGCCCCAGCATTTT. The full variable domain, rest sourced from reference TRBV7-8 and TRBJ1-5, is GAGVSQSPRYKVAKRGQDVALRCDPISGHVSLFWYQQALGQGPEFLTYFQNEAQLDKSGLPSDRFFAERPEGSVSTLKIQRTQQEDSAVYLCASSLAGQGNQPQHFGDGTRLSIL.

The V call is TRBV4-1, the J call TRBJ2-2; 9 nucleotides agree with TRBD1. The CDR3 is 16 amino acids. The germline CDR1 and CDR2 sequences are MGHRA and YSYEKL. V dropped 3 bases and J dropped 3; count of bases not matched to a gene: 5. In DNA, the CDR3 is TGCGCCAGCAGCCATCGGACAGGGGACTACACCGGGGAGCTGTTTTTT. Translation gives CASSHRTGDYTGELFF.

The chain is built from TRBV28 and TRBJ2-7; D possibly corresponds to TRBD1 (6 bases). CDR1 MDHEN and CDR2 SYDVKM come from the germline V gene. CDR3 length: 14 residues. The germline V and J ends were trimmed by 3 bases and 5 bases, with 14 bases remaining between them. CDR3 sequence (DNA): TGTGCCAGCAGTTTCCGGCAGGGGATGAACGAGCAGTACTTC. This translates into CASSFRQGMNEQYF.

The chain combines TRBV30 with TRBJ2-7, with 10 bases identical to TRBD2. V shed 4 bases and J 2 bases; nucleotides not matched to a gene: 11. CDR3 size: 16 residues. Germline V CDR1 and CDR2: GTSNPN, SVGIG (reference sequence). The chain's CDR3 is CAWMARLAGFPYEQYF. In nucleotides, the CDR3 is TGTGCCTGGATGGCCCGACTAGCGGGTTTCCCCTACGAGCAGTACTTC.

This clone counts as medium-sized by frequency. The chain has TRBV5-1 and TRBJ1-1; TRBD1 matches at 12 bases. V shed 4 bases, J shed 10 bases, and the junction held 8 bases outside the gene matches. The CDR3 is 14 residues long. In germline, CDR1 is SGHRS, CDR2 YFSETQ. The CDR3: CASSPGTGGESAFF. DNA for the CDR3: TGCGCCAGCAGCCCGGGGACAGGGGGCGAATCAGCTTTCTTT.

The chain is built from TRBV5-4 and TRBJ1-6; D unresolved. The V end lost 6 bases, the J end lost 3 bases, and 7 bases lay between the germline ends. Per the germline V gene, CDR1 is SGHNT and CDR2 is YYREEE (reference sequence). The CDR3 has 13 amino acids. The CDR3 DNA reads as TGTGCCAGCAACACCAACTATAATTCACCCCTCCACTTT. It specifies CASNTNYNSPLHF.

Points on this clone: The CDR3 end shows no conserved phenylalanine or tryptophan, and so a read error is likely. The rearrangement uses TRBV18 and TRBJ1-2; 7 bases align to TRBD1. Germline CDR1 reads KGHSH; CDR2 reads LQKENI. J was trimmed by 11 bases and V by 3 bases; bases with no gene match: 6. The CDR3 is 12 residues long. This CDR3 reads CASSPDRPGYTL. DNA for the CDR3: TGTGCCAGCTCACCGGACAGGCCTGGGTACACCCTC.

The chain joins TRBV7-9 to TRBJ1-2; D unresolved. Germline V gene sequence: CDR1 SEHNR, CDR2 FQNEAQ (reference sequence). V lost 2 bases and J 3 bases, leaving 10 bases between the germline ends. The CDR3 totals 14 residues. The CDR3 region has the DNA TGTGCCAGCAGCTTATCTGTCAACTACTATGGCTACACCTTC. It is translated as CASSLSVNYYGYTF.

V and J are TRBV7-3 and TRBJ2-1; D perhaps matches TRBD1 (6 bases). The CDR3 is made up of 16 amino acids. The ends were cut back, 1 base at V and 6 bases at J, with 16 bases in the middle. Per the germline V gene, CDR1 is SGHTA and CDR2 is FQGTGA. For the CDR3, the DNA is TGTGCCAGCAGCTTAATAGGGGGAAGTTATAGCAATGAGCAGTTCTTC. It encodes CASSLIGGSYSNEQFF.

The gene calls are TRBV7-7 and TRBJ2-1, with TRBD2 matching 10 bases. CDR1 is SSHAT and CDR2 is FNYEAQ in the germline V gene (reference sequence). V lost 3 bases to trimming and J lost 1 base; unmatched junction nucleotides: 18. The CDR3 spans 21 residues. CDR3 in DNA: TGTGCCAGCAGCTTCGTCTCATGCCGGACTAGCGGTGGGGGATCCTACAATGAGCAGTTCTTC. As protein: CASSFVSCRTSGGGSYNEQFF. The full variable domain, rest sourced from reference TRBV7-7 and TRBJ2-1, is GAGVSQSPRYKVTKRGQDVTLRCDPISSHATLYWYQQALGQGPEFLTYFNYEAQPDKSGLPSDRFSAERPEGSISTLTIQRTEQRDSAMYRCASSFVSCRTSGGGSYNEQFFGPGTRLTVL.

This CDR3 is CASSLETSGGRNEQYF. Here the CDR3 DNA reads TGTGCCAGCAGCTTGGAGACTAGCGGGGGCCGCAACGAGCAGTACTTC. The chain recombines TRBV5-6 with TRBJ2-7; 12 bases map to TRBD2. There are 16 residues in the CDR3. The trim removed 0 bases at V and 5 bases at J, leaving 6 bases unmatched. Germline V gene lookup returns CDR1 SGHDT and CDR2 YYEEEE.

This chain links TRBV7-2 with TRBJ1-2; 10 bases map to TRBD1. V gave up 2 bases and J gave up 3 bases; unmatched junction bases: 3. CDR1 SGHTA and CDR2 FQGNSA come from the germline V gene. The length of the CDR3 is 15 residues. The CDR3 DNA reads TGTGCCAGCAGCTTATTGGGACAGGGGTACTATGGCTACACCTTC. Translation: CASSLLGQGYYGYTF.

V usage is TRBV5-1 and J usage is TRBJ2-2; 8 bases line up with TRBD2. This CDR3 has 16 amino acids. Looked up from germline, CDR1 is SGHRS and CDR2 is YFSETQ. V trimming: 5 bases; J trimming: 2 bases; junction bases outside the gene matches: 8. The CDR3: CASSPAGEINTGELFF. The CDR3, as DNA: TGCGCCAGCAGTCCAGCGGGGGAGATTAACACCGGGGAGCTGTTTTTT.

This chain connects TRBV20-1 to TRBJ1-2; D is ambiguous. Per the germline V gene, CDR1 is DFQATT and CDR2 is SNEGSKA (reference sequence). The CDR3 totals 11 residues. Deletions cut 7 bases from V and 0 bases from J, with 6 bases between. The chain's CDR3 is CSGTANYGYTF. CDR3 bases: TGCAGTGGAACAGCTAACTATGGCTACACCTTC.